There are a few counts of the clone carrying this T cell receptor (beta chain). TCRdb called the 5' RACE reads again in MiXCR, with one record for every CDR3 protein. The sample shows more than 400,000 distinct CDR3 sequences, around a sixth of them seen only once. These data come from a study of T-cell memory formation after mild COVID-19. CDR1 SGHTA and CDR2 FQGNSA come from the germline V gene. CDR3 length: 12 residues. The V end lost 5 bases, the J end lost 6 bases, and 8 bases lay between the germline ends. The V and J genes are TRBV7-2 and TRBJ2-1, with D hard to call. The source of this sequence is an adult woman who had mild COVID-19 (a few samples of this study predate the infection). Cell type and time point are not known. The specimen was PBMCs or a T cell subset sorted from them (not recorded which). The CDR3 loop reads CASSALPNEQFF. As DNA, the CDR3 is TGTGCCAGCAGCGCCCTTCCCAATGAGCAGTTCTTC.